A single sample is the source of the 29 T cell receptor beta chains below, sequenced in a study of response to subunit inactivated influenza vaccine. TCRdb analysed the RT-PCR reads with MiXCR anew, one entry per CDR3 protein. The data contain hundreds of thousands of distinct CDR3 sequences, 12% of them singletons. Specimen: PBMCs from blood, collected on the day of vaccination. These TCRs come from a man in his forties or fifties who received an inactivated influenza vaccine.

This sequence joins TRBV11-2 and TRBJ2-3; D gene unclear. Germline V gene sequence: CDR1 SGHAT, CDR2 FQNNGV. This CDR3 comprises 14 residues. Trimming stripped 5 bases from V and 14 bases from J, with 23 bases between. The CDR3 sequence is CASSTNPPPKPPYF. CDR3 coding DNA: TGTGCCAGCAGCACTAACCCCCCTCCTAAACCCCCGTATTTT.

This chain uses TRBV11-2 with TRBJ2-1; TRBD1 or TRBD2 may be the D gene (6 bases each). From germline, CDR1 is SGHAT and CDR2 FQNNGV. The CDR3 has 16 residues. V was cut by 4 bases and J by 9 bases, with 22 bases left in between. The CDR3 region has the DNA TGTGCCAGCAGCTCCAGACCAGGGGAGGCATCCTTTGAGCAGTTCTTC. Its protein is CASSSRPGEASFEQFF.

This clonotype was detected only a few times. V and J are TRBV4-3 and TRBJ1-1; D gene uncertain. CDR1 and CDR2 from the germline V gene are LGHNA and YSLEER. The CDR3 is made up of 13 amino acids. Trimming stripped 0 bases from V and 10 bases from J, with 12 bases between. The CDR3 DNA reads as TGCGCCAGCAGCCAAGATCCGCCCAGAGCAGCTTTCTTT. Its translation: CASSQDPPRAAFF.

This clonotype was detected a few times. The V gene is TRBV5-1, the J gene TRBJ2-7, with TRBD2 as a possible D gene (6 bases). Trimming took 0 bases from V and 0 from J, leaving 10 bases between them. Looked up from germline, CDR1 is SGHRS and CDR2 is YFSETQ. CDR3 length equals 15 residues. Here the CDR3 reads CASSLDGTDSYEQYF. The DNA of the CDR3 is TGCGCCAGCAGCTTGGACGGGACTGACTCCTACGAGCAGTACTTC.

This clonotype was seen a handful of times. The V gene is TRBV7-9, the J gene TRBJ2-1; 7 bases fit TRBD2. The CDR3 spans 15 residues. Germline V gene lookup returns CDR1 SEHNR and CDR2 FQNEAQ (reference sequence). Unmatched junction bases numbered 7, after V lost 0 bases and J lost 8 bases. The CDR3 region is CASSLAGGSEDEQFF. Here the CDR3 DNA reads TGTGCCAGCAGCTTAGCAGGCGGGAGTGAGGATGAGCAGTTCTTC.

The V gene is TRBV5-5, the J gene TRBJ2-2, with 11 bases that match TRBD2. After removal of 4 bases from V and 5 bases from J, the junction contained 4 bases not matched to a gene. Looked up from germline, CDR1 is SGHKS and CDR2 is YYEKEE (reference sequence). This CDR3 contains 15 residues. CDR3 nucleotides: TGTGCCAGCAGCCCTACTAGCGGGAGAACCGGGGAGCTGTTTTTT. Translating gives CASSPTSGRTGELFF.

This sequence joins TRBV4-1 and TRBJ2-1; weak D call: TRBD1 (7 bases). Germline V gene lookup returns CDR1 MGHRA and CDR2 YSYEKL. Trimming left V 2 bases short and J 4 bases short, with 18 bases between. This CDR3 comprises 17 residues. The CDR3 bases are TGCGCCAGCAGCCAACGACCCGCGGGACAGCAGTACAATGAGCAGTTCTTC. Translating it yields CASSQRPAGQQYNEQFF.

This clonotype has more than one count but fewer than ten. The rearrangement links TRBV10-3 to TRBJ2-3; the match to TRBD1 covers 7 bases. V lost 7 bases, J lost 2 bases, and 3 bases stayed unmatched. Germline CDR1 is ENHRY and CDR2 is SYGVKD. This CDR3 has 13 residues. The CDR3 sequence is CAITGGNTDTQYF. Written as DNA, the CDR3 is TGTGCCATCACAGGGGGAAACACAGATACGCAGTATTTT.

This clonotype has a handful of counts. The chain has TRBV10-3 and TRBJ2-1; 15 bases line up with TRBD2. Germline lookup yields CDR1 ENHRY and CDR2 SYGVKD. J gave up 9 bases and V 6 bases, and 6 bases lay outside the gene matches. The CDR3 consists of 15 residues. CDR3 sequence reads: CAIRGLAGGPGEQFF. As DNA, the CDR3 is TGTGCCATCAGAGGACTAGCGGGGGGGCCGGGTGAGCAGTTCTTC.

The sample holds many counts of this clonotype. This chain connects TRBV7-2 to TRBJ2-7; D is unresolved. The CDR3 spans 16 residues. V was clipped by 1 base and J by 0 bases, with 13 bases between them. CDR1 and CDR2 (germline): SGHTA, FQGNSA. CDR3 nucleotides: TGTGCCAGCAGCTTAGTCTCAGGTGTTGGCTCCTACGAGCAGTACTTC. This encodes CASSLVSGVGSYEQYF.

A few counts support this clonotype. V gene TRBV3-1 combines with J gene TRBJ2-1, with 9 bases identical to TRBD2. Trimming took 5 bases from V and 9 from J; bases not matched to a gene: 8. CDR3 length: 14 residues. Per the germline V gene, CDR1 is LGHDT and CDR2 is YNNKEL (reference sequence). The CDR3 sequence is CASSTAGGYGEQFF. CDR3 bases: TGTGCCAGCAGCACAGCGGGGGGCTACGGTGAGCAGTTCTTC.

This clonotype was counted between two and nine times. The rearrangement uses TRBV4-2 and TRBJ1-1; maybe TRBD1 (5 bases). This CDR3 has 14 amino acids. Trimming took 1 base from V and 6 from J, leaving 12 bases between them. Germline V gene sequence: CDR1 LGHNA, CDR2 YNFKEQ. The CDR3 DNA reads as TGTGCCAGCAGCCAAGTAGGTCAGGGCGCTGAAGCTTTCTTT. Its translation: CASSQVGQGAEAFF.

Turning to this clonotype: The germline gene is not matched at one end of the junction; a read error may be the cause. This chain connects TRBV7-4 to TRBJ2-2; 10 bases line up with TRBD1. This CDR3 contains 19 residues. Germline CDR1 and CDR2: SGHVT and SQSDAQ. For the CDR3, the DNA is TGTGCCCGCAGCTTAGCGCCCGGATCGACAGGGGGCGACACCGGGGAGCTGTTTTTT. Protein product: CARSLAPGSTGGDTGELFF.

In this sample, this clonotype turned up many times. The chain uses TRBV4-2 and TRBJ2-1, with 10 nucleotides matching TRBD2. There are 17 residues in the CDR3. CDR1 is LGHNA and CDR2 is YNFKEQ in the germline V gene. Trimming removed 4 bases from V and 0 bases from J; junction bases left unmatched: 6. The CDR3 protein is CASSRGSSGSSYNEQFF. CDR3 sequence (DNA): TGTGCCAGCAGCCGGGGGTCTAGCGGGAGCTCCTACAATGAGCAGTTCTTC.

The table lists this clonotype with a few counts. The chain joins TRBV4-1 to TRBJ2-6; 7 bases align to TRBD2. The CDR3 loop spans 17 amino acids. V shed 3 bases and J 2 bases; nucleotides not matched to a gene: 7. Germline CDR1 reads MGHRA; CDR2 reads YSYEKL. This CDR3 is CASSQSSGATGANVLTF. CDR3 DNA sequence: TGCGCCAGCAGCCAGTCCAGCGGGGCCACTGGGGCCAACGTCCTGACTTTC.

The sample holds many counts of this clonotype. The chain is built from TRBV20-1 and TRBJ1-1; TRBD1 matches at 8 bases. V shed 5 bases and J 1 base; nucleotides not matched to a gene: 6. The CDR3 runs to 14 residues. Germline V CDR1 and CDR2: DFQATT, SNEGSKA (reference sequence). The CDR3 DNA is TGCAGTGCTGTCTCCGGGACAGGGAACACTGAAGCTTTCTTT. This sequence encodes CSAVSGTGNTEAFF.

CDR3 DNA sequence: TGTGCCAGCAGTTACCGCGGTTTCGCAGATACGCAGTATTTT. This translates into CASSYRGFADTQYF. The V and J genes are TRBV6-5 and TRBJ2-3, with unresolved D. From germline, CDR1 is MNHEY and CDR2 SVGAGI. Between the trimmed V and J ends, which lost 2 bases and 4 bases, there was a span of 10 bases. This CDR3 is 14 amino acids long.

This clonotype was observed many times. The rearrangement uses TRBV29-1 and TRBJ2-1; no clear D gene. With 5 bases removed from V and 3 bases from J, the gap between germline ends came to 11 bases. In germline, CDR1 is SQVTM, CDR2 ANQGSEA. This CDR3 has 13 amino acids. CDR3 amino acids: CSVRPLDYNEQFF. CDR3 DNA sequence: TGCAGCGTTCGTCCTCTAGACTACAATGAGCAGTTCTTC.

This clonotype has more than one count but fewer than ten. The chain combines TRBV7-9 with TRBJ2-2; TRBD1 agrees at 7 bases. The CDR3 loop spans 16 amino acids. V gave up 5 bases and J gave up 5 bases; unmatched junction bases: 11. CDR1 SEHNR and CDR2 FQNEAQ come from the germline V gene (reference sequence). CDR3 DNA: TGTGCCAGCAGCCCAGGTCTGGGACAGTCTACCGGGGAGCTGTTTTTT. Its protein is CASSPGLGQSTGELFF.

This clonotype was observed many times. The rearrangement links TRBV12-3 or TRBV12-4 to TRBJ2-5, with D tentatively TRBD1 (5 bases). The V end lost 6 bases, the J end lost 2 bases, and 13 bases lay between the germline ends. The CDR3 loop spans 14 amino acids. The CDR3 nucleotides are TGTGCCAGCAGCAGCCACAGGCATCAAGAGACCCAGTACTTC. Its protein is CASSSHRHQETQYF.

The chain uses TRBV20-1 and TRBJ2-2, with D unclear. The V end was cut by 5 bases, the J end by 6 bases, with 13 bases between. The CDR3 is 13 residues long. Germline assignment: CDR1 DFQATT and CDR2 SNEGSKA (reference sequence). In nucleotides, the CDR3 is TGCAGTGCTTTGGACCAAGGATCCGGGGAGCTGTTTTTT. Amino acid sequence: CSALDQGSGELFF.

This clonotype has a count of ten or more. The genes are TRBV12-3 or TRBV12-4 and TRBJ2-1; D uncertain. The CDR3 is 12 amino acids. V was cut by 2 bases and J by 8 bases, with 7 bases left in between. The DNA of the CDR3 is TGTGCCAGCAGTTTATCTCTCTATGAGCAGTTCTTC. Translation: CASSLSLYEQFF.

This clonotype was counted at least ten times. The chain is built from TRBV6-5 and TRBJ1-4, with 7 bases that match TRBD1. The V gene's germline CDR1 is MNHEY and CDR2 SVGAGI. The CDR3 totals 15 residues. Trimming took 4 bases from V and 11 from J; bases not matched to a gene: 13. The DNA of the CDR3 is TGTGCCAGCAGTTCCGACAGGGTCCTACCGTCGAAACTGTTTTTT. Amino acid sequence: CASSSDRVLPSKLFF.

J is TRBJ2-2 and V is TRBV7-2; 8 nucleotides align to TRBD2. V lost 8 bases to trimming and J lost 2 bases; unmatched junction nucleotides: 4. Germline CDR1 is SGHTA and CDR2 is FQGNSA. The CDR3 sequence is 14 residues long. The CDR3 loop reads CASYGGGNTGELFF. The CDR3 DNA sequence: TGTGCCAGCTACGGGGGGGGAAACACCGGGGAGCTGTTTTTT.

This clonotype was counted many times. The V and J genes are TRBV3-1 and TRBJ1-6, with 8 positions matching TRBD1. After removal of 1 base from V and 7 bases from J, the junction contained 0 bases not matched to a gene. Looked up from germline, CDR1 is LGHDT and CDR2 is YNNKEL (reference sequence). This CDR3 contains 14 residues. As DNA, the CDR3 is TGTGCCAGCAGCCAAGGGACAGGGAATTCACCCCTCCACTTT. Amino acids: CASSQGTGNSPLHF.

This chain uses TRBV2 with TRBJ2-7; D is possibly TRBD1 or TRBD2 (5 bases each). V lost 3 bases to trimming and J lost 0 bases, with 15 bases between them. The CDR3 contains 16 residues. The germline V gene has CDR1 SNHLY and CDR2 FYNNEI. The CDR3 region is CASSELGRESSYEQYF. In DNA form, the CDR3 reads TGTGCCAGCAGTGAGTTAGGCAGGGAGAGCTCCTACGAGCAGTACTTC.

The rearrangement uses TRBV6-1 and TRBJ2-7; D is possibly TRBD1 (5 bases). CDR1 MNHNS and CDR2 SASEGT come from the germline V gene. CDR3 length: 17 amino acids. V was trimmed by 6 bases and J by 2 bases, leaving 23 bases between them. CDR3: CASSELVTASSTYEQYF. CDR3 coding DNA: TGTGCCAGCAGCGAGCTCGTGACAGCGTCGTCTACCTACGAGCAGTACTTC.

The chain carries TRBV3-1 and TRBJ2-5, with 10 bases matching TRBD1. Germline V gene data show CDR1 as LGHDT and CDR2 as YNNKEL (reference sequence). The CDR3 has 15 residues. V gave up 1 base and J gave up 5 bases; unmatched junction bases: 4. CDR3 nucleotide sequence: TGTGCCAGCAGCCAAGCAGGGACAGGGGCCGAGACCCAGTACTTC. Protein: CASSQAGTGAETQYF.

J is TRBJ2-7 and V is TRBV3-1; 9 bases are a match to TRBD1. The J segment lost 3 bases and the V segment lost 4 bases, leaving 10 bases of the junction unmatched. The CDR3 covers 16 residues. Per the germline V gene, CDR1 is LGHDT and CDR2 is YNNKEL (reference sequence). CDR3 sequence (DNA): TGTGCCAGCAGCCCCCCGACCGGGACAGGGTTCTACGAGCAGTACTTC. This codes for CASSPPTGTGFYEQYF.